These T cell receptor beta chains were read from a single sample in a study of tissue T cells after allogeneic stem cell transplantation. The table came from immunoSEQ multiplex PCR; TCRdb's copy has only in-frame clones and leaves some out. The sample lists 9,500 to 15,000 clones, around three quarters occurring once. Sequenced material: tissue from the right colon, taken at autopsy. Every receptor here comes from a woman between 18 and 49 years old with breast cancer. Both conserved end residues are part of each CDR3. Each record gives: CDR3 length, V gene, CDR3 protein.

>13|TRBV7-2
CASSFYSADTQYF
>12|TRBV7-2
CASSFHSYEQYF
>13|TRBV2
CASSNTPNTEAFF
>16|TRBV6-1
CASSEKEGQGNEKLFF
>14|TRBV6-2/TRBV6-3
CASSYLQGLQPQHF
>21|TRBV6-2/TRBV6-3
CASSADSPTSGGEYDTDTQYF
>18|TRBV6-2/TRBV6-3
CASSYSKANSEYTDTQYF
>15|TRBV29-1
CSVEDPGTTNEKLFF
>15|TRBV5-4
CASSGAGQGKETQYF
>16|TRBV5-8
CASSQGMGGSTDTQYF
>13|TRBV27
CASSQDRNQPQHF
>15|TRBV5-3
CARSKNGEGGEKLFF
>16|TRBV19
CASSISWWGSSYEQYF
>13|TRBV7-2
CASSRGGEETQYF
>14|TRBV6-5
CASSPRGEAEKLFF
>16|TRBV9
CASSVRRPNSGNTIYF
>13|TRBV24-1
CATSEAGGTEAFF
>15|TRBV7-2
CASSFDGAGPYEQYF
>14|TRBV6-5
CASSKQGRDQPQHF
>14|TRBV7-2
CASSSGQPSTSQYF
>16|TRBV4-3
CASSPDGGRGANVLTF
>15|TRBV14
CASSQYLSGANVLTF
>12|TRBV5-1
CASSFDRGGYTF
>15|TRBV28
CASSGQVSGANVLTF
>17|TRBV6-2/TRBV6-3
CASSNGGLGSPYNEQFF
>14|TRBV10-3
CAIRSGGTTDTQYF
>16|TRBV24-1
CATSDLPGRGVGELFF
>16|TRBV18
CASSPLEGGGNYGYTF
>13|TRBV12-5
CASGSSGQETQYF
>14|TRBV30
CAWSTGVARDTQYF